These 22 T cell receptor beta chains originate from one sample sequenced in a study of T cells in localized non-small cell lung cancer. Clones were sequenced by immunoSEQ multiplex PCR, and TCRdb holds only the in-frame ones, with some missing. The table lists over 10,000 clones, around 85% of them singletons, with around a fifth in the top ten. This sample comprised peripheral blood, obtained before any cancer treatment. Every receptor here comes from a male donor older than 55 with stage I lung adenocarcinoma.

The chain is built from TRBV5-6 and TRBJ2-5; the D gene is possibly TRBD1 (5 bases). Germline assignment: CDR1 SGHDT and CDR2 YYEEEE. V dropped 2 bases and J dropped 5 bases, with 16 bases sitting between them. This CDR3 is 15 amino acids long. This chain's CDR3 is CASSLAGNSWETQYF. The CDR3 DNA is TGTGCCAGCAGCTTAGCAGGGAACTCCTGGGAGACCCAGTACTTC.

The V gene is TRBV7-6, the J gene TRBJ1-6; D remains ambiguous. V was cut by 4 bases and J by 5 bases, with 9 bases left in between. There are 14 residues in the CDR3. Per the germline V gene, CDR1 is SGHVS and CDR2 is FNYEAQ. The CDR3: CASSSFHDNSPLHF. The DNA of the CDR3 is TGTGCCAGCAGCTCGTTTCACGATAATTCACCCCTCCACTTT.

The rearrangement uses TRBV25-1 and TRBJ1-1, with a possible D match to TRBD1 (5 bases). V was clipped by 2 bases and J by 4 bases, with 11 bases between them. The germline gives CDR1 MGHDK, CDR2 SYGVNS. The CDR3 spans 14 residues. DNA of the CDR3: TGTGCCAGCAGTGAAAGGCCGGGGACCACTGAAGCTTTCTTT. As protein: CASSERPGTTEAFF.

J is TRBJ2-7 and V is TRBV18, with TRBD1 matching over 7 bases. The CDR3 runs to 17 residues. Germline lookup yields CDR1 KGHSH and CDR2 LQKENI. Losses at the gene ends were 1 base for V and 8 bases for J; bases not matched to a gene: 17. The CDR3 loop is CASSPQDRGTALRKQYF. In nucleotides, the CDR3 is TGTGCCAGCTCACCACAAGATAGGGGGACAGCTCTACGCAAGCAGTACTTC.

CDR3 sequence reads: CASSNLPPRDEQYF. The CDR3 region has the DNA TGTGCCAGTAGTAATCTCCCCCCTAGGGACGAGCAGTACTTC. V usage is TRBV19 and J usage is TRBJ2-7, with no clear D. Germline CDR1 and CDR2: LNHDA and SQIVND (reference sequence). Trimming shortened V by 4 bases and J by 5 bases, and 15 bases separated the two germline ends. This CDR3 has 14 amino acids.

The V and J genes are TRBV2 and TRBJ2-7; D may correspond to TRBD1 or TRBD2 (5 bases each). Looked up from germline, CDR1 is SNHLY and CDR2 is FYNNEI. Trimming took off 8 bases at V and 3 bases at J, with 14 bases between the two ends. The CDR3 is 13 residues long. Here the CDR3 reads CASEGQGRYEQYF. CDR3 bases: TGTGCCAGCGAGGGGCAGGGTCGCTACGAGCAGTACTTC. The entire variable domain, with the rest obtained from reference TRBV2 and TRBJ2-7, is as follows: EPEVTQTPSHQVTQMGQEVILRCVPISNHLYFYWYRQILGQKVEFLVSFYNNEISEKSEIFDDQFSVERPDGSNFTLKIRSTKLEDSAMYFCASEGQGRYEQYFGPGTRLTVT.

This clone was picked up one time. The gene calls are TRBV7-9 and TRBJ2-7; TRBD1 agrees at 8 bases. V shed 6 bases, J shed 1 base, and the junction held 5 bases outside the gene matches. Germline V gives CDR1 SEHNR, CDR2 FQNEAQ (reference sequence). This CDR3 has 14 residues. The CDR3 coding sequence is TGTGCCAGCAGTTCCCACAGGGGGTCCTACGAGCAGTACTTC. Its translation is CASSSHRGSYEQYF.

This rearrangement joins TRBV5-6 to TRBJ2-7; weak D call: TRBD2 (5 bases). Germline V gene lookup returns CDR1 SGHDT and CDR2 YYEEEE. This CDR3 region has 14 residues. Trimming took off 4 bases at V and 3 bases at J, with 14 bases between the two ends. The CDR3 is CASSRWESSYEQYF. CDR3 coding DNA: TGTGCCAGCAGCAGATGGGAGTCCAGCTACGAGCAGTACTTC.

V gene TRBV6-5 combines with J gene TRBJ2-5, with 8 positions matching TRBD2. The CDR3 has 15 amino acids. Germline lookup yields CDR1 MNHEY and CDR2 SVGAGI. Trimming cost V 7 bases and J 4 bases; bases outside gene matches: 11. The DNA of the CDR3 is TGTGCCAGCATAAAGAGCGGGGGACCCCCAGAGACCCAGTACTTC. Translated: CASIKSGGPPETQYF.

The rearrangement joins TRBV20-1 to TRBJ1-2; D remains unclear. Trimming left V 3 bases short and J 9 bases short, with 11 bases between. Germline lookup yields CDR1 DFQATT and CDR2 SNEGSKA (reference sequence). The CDR3 totals 11 residues. CDR3 DNA sequence: TGCAGTGCTAGTTCTAGGATTAGCTACACCTTC. The encoded protein is CSASSRISYTF.

The V and J genes are TRBV30 and TRBJ1-6; possible D gene TRBD1, 6 bases. Trimming took off 1 base at V and 7 bases at J, with 11 bases between the two ends. Germline CDR1 is GTSNPN and CDR2 is SVGIG (reference sequence). The CDR3 covers 14 residues. DNA for the CDR3: TGTGCCTGGAGTGGGGGGCAGGAGAATTCACCCCTCCACTTT. As protein: CAWSGGQENSPLHF.

The rearrangement links TRBV18 to TRBJ1-4, with D maybe TRBD1 (5 bases). Germline CDR1 and CDR2: KGHSH and LQKENI. The CDR3 spans 16 residues. The germline V and J ends were trimmed by 2 bases and 8 bases, with 18 bases remaining between them. The CDR3 here is CASSPRLDSYGEKLFF. CDR3 nucleotide sequence: TGTGCCAGCTCACCAAGGCTTGACAGCTACGGCGAAAAACTGTTTTTT.

This clone was recorded once. One end of the junction does not line up with germline, which may come from a read error. This chain uses TRBV18 with TRBJ1-2; D gene uncertain. The CDR3 has 16 residues. Germline V gene data show CDR1 as KGHSH and CDR2 as LQKENI. This chain's CDR3 is CASSPQAGSDNGGYTF. Written as DNA, the CDR3 is TGTGCCAGCTCGCCACAAGCTGGGTCTGATAATGGGGGCTACACCTTC.

Only one count was recorded for this clone. The V call is TRBV7-3, the J call TRBJ2-1; 9 nucleotides line up with TRBD2. Germline V gives CDR1 SGHTA, CDR2 FQGTGA. The CDR3 has 16 amino acids. The J segment lost 9 bases and the V segment lost 5 bases, leaving 14 bases of the junction unmatched. This CDR3 is CASSPGLAGGQGEQFF. DNA of the CDR3: TGTGCCAGCAGCCCAGGACTGGCGGGGGGGCAAGGTGAGCAGTTCTTC.

The chain uses TRBV7-9 and TRBJ2-1; perhaps D is TRBD1 or TRBD2 (5 bases each). The germline CDR1 and CDR2 sequences are SEHNR and FQNEAQ (reference sequence). This CDR3 spans 18 amino acids. V lost 5 bases and J 0 bases, leaving 20 bases between the germline ends. The CDR3 DNA reads TGTGCCAGCAGCCCCGGGACCCTCAGAGGCAGCTCCTACAATGAGCAGTTCTTC. It specifies CASSPGTLRGSSYNEQFF.

The chain employs TRBV7-6 and TRBJ2-2; no firm D call. This CDR3 is built from 13 residues. V lost 1 base and J 4 bases, leaving 4 bases between the germline ends. CDR1 is SGHVS and CDR2 is FNYEAQ in the germline V gene. CDR3 residues: CASSLEFTGELFF. DNA of the CDR3: TGTGCCAGCAGCTTAGAGTTCACCGGGGAGCTGTTTTTT.

The chain joins TRBV7-9 to TRBJ1-4; 9 bases are a match to TRBD1. The CDR3 has 15 residues. Losses at the gene ends were 1 base for V and 7 bases for J; bases not matched to a gene: 4. The V gene's germline CDR1 is SEHNR and CDR2 FQNEAQ (reference sequence). CDR3 nucleotide sequence: TGTGCCAGCAGCTTAGAATTGGACAGGGGTGAAAAACTGTTTTTT. Protein product: CASSLELDRGEKLFF. The full variable domain, with the rest looked up from reference TRBV7-9 and TRBJ1-4, is DTGVSQNPRHKITKRGQNVTFRCDPISEHNRLYWYRQTLGQGPEFLTYFQNEAQLEKSRLLSDRFSAERPKGSFSTLEIQRTEQGDSAMYLCASSLELDRGEKLFFGSGTQLSVL.

This rearrangement joins TRBV11-2 to TRBJ2-6; D remains unclear. Trimming took off 1 base at V and 0 bases at J, with 13 bases between the two ends. CDR1 and CDR2 from the germline V gene are SGHAT and FQNNGV. CDR3 length: 18 amino acids. CDR3 nucleotide sequence: TGTGCCAGCAGCTTAGGGCCAGGTCCCCTCTCTGGGGCCAACGTCCTGACTTTC. Its translation is CASSLGPGPLSGANVLTF.

The CDR3 protein is CASSSKPGQGADTQYF. The CDR3 DNA follows: TGTGCCAGCAGCTCCAAACCGGGACAGGGGGCAGATACGCAGTATTTT. The rearrangement joins TRBV7-3 to TRBJ2-3; TRBD1 matches at 11 bases. The CDR3 covers 16 residues. Trimming cost V 4 bases and J 4 bases; bases outside gene matches: 7. The germline V gene has CDR1 SGHTA and CDR2 FQGTGA.

The rearrangement joins TRBV7-2 to TRBJ1-1; TRBD1 might be the D (5 bases). CDR3 size: 13 residues. V was cut by 6 bases and J by 1 base, with 9 bases left in between. CDR1 is SGHTA and CDR2 is FQGNSA in the germline V gene. CDR3 DNA: TGTGCCAGCAGGTCCGGACAGAACACTGAAGCTTTCTTT. Amino acids: CASRSGQNTEAFF.

A few counts support this clone. The V and J genes are TRBV9 and TRBJ2-1; no clear D. The CDR3 contains 11 residues. Germline V gene data show CDR1 as SGDLS and CDR2 as YYNGEE. Trimming pared 5 bases from V and 8 bases from J, leaving 8 bases between. CDR3 bases: TGTGCCAGCAGTGACTGGGATGAGCAGTTCTTC. Residues: CASSDWDEQFF.

V usage is TRBV27 and J usage is TRBJ2-7; D remains unclear. Germline lookup yields CDR1 MNHEY and CDR2 SMNVEV (reference sequence). The CDR3 runs 14 residues. With 4 bases removed from V and 1 base from J, the gap between germline ends came to 11 bases. This CDR3 reads CASSYSPSSYEQYF. CDR3 DNA sequence: TGTGCCAGCAGTTACTCCCCATCGTCCTACGAGCAGTACTTC.